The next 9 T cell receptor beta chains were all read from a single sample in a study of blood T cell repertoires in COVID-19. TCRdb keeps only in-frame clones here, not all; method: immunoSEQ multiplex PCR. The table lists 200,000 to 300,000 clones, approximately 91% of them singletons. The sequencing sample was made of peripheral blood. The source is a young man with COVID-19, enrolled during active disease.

The CDR3 spells CASLQQGSSGNTIYF. CDR3 sequence (DNA): TGTGCCAGCCTCCAACAGGGATCTTCAGGAAACACCATATATTTT. The chain has TRBV19 and TRBJ1-3, with D possibly matching TRBD1 (6 bases). Per germline, CDR1 LNHDA and CDR2 SQIVND (reference sequence). Trimming removed 9 bases at V and 4 bases at J, with 19 bases between. This CDR3 spans 15 amino acids.

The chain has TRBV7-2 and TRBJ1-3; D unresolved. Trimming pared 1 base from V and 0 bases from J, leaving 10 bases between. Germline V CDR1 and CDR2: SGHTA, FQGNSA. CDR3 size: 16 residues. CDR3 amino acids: CASSLGNRISGNTIYF. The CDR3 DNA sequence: TGTGCCAGCAGCTTAGGCAACAGAATCTCTGGAAACACCATATATTTT.

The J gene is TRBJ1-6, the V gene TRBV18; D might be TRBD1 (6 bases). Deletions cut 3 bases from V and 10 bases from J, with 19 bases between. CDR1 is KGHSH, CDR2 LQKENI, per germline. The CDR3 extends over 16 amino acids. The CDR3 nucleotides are TGTGCCAGCTCACCTGCTGACAGGACCCGAGGGTCACCCCTCCACTTT. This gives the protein CASSPADRTRGSPLHF.

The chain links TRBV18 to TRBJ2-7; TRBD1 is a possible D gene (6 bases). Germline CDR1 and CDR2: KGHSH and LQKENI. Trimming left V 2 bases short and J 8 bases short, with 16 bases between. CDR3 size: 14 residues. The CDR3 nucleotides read TGTGCCAGCTCACCATATCCGGTCGGGGACAAGCAGTACTTC. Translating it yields CASSPYPVGDKQYF.

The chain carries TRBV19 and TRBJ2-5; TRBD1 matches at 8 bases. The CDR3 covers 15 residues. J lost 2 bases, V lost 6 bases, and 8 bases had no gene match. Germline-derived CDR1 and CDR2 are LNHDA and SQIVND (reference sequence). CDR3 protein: CASRATGQVQETQYF. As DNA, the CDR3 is TGTGCCAGTAGGGCAACGGGACAGGTACAAGAGACCCAGTACTTC.

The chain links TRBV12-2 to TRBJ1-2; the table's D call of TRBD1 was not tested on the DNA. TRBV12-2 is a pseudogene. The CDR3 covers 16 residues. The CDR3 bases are TGTGCAAGTCGCTTACCTCGACAGGAATCTAACTATGGCTACACCTTC. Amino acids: CASRLPRQESNYGYTF.

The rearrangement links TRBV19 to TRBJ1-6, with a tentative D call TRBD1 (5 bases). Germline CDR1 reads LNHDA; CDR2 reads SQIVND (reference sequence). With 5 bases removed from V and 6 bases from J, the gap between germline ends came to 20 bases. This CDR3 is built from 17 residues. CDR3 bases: TGTGCCAGTAGTGTCGACGACAGTAGGGTGGGTAATTCACCCCTCCACTTT. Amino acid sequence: CASSVDDSRVGNSPLHF.

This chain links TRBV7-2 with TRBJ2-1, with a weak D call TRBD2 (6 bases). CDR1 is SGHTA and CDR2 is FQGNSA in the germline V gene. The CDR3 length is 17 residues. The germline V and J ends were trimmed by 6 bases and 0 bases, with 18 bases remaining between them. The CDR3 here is CASRQTSYSSSYNEQFF. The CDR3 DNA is TGTGCCAGCAGACAAACTAGCTACTCGAGCTCCTACAATGAGCAGTTCTTC.

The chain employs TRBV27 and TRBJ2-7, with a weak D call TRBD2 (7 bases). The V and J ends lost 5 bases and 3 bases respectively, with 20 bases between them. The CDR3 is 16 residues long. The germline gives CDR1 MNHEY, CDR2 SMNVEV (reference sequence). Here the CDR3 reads CASSLLRGAPLYEQYF. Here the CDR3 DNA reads TGTGCCAGCAGTCTGTTACGGGGGGCACCCCTCTACGAGCAGTACTTC.